A selection of T cell receptor beta chains follows, all from one sample in a study of early T cells in non-severe SARS-CoV-2 infection. From the 5' RACE reads, TCRdb called clonotypes with MiXCR, one entry per CDR3 protein. Counted here are tens of thousands of distinct CDR3 sequences, roughly 4.1% occurring once; the ten biggest clones make up 3.5% to 5%. Sequencing input: whole blood. These receptors originate from an adult who was a healthcare worker with PCR-confirmed SARS-CoV-2 infection or an uninfected control (not recorded which). Each CDR3 is given with its conserved first and last residue. A D gene is named only where the DNA matches it firmly. Only part of the rows carry a size: once, few, many, or a class if the clone is expanded.

clone_size: many
v_call: TRBV20-1
j_call: TRBJ2-7
d_call: -
cdr3_aa: CSARGPSGHQEEQYF
cdr3_nt: TGCAGTGCTAGGGGCCCCAGCGGGCACCAAGAAGAGCAGTACTTC

clone_size: many
v_call: TRBV29-1
j_call: TRBJ2-7
d_call: TRBD1
cdr3_aa: CSVEDRTQGANYEQYF
cdr3_nt: TGCAGCGTTGAAGATCGGACCCAGGGGGCCAACTACGAGCAGTACTTC

clone_size: many
v_call: TRBV20-1
j_call: TRBJ1-3
d_call: -
cdr3_aa: CSARDPGPGNTIYF
cdr3_nt: TGCAGTGCTAGAGACCCCGGGCCCGGAAACACCATATATTTT

clone_size: many
v_call: TRBV2
j_call: TRBJ2-1
d_call: -
cdr3_aa: CATKGRTTDEQFF
cdr3_nt: TGTGCCACCAAGGGGAGGACTACCGATGAGCAGTTCTTC

clone_size: many
v_call: TRBV27
j_call: TRBJ1-2
d_call: TRBD1
cdr3_aa: CASRLRGENYGYTF
cdr3_nt: TGTGCCAGCAGACTCAGGGGGGAGAACTATGGCTACACCTTC

clone_size: many
v_call: TRBV28
j_call: TRBJ2-3
d_call: TRBD2
cdr3_aa: CASSWSGADTQYF
cdr3_nt: TGTGCCAGCAGCTGGAGCGGGGCAGATACGCAGTATTTT

clone_size: -
v_call: TRBV2
j_call: TRBJ1-2
d_call: TRBD1
cdr3_aa: CASSLGGAYGYTF
cdr3_nt: TGTGCCAGCTCCCTAGGGGGCGCCTATGGCTACACCTTC

clone_size: many
v_call: TRBV3-1
j_call: TRBJ1-2
d_call: -
cdr3_aa: CASRRGANYGYTF
cdr3_nt: TGTGCCAGCAGACGGGGAGCTAACTATGGCTACACCTTC

clone_size: many
v_call: TRBV15
j_call: TRBJ2-1
d_call: -
cdr3_aa: CATSLGGGLYNEQFF
cdr3_nt: TGTGCCACCAGCCTGGGGGGAGGCCTATACAATGAGCAGTTCTTC

clone_size: many
v_call: TRBV10-3
j_call: TRBJ2-7
d_call: -
cdr3_aa: CAISERTGRSEQYF
cdr3_nt: TGTGCCATCAGTGAGAGGACTGGACGGAGCGAGCAGTACTTC

clone_size: many
v_call: TRBV28
j_call: TRBJ1-2
d_call: -
cdr3_aa: CASSLDGTGYGYTF
cdr3_nt: TGTGCCAGCAGCCTGGATGGCACTGGCTATGGCTACACCTTC

clone_size: -
v_call: TRBV29-1
j_call: TRBJ1-1
d_call: -
cdr3_aa: CSVEVWGADTEAFF
cdr3_nt: TGCAGCGTTGAAGTCTGGGGGGCCGACACTGAAGCTTTCTTT

clone_size: -
v_call: TRBV5-1
j_call: TRBJ2-1
d_call: -
cdr3_aa: CASSKDPSSYNEQFF
cdr3_nt: TGCGCCAGCAGCAAGGACCCAAGCTCCTACAATGAGCAGTTCTTC

clone_size: many
v_call: TRBV3-1
j_call: TRBJ2-2
d_call: -
cdr3_aa: CASSQNTGELFF
cdr3_nt: TGTGCCAGCAGCCAAAATACCGGGGAGCTGTTTTTT

clone_size: -
v_call: TRBV7-9
j_call: TRBJ1-2
d_call: -
cdr3_aa: CASSLRGILHGYTF
cdr3_nt: TGTGCCAGCAGCTTAAGGGGGATCCTGCATGGCTACACCTTC

clone_size: -
v_call: TRBV28
j_call: TRBJ1-5
d_call: -
cdr3_aa: CASSLSPRIRLDQPQHF
cdr3_nt: TGTGCCAGCAGTTTGAGCCCCCGCATACGCCTGGATCAGCCCCAGCATTTT

clone_size: many
v_call: TRBV19
j_call: TRBJ2-1
d_call: TRBD2
cdr3_aa: CASDSGSGNEQFF
cdr3_nt: TGTGCCAGTGATAGCGGGAGTGGCAATGAGCAGTTCTTC

clone_size: few
v_call: TRBV19
j_call: TRBJ2-3
d_call: TRBD1
cdr3_aa: CATLDRAHTDTQYF
cdr3_nt: TGTGCCACCCTGGACAGGGCCCACACAGATACGCAGTATTTT

clone_size: many
v_call: TRBV29-1
j_call: TRBJ2-5
d_call: TRBD2
cdr3_aa: CSVRLGTSAEETQYF
cdr3_nt: TGCAGCGTCCGACTCGGGACTAGCGCCGAAGAGACCCAGTACTTC

clone_size: many
v_call: TRBV7-7
j_call: TRBJ1-5
d_call: -
cdr3_aa: CASSLGPNQPQHF
cdr3_nt: TGTGCCAGCAGCTTAGGACCAAATCAGCCCCAGCATTTT

clone_size: many
v_call: TRBV3-1
j_call: TRBJ2-3
d_call: TRBD2
cdr3_aa: CASSQVSGVLTDTQYF
cdr3_nt: TGTGCCAGCAGCCAAGTTAGCGGGGTACTCACAGATACGCAGTATTTT

clone_size: few
v_call: TRBV29-1
j_call: TRBJ1-4
d_call: TRBD1
cdr3_aa: CSVVTGTNEKLFF
cdr3_nt: TGCAGCGTTGTGACAGGGACTAATGAAAAACTGTTTTTT

clone_size: few
v_call: TRBV7-2
j_call: TRBJ2-7
d_call: TRBD2
cdr3_aa: CASSREAGFQYF
cdr3_nt: TGTGCCAGCAGTCGGGAGGCGGGATTTCAGTACTTC

clone_size: -
v_call: TRBV28
j_call: TRBJ2-3
d_call: -
cdr3_aa: CASSLSWDTQYF
cdr3_nt: TGTGCCAGCAGTTTATCCTGGGATACGCAGTATTTT

clone_size: many
v_call: TRBV7-9
j_call: TRBJ2-1
d_call: -
cdr3_aa: CASISGETRGNEQFF
cdr3_nt: TGTGCCAGCATATCAGGGGAAACTAGGGGAAATGAGCAGTTCTTC

clone_size: many
v_call: TRBV11-2
j_call: TRBJ2-7
d_call: -
cdr3_aa: CASSEGFSSYEQYF
cdr3_nt: TGTGCCAGCAGCGAAGGTTTTAGCTCCTACGAGCAGTACTTC

clone_size: large
v_call: TRBV20-1
j_call: TRBJ2-5
d_call: -
cdr3_aa: CSALNRDLGTKTQYF
cdr3_nt: TGCAGTGCTTTGAACCGGGACCTAGGGACGAAGACCCAGTACTTC

clone_size: many
v_call: TRBV10-3
j_call: TRBJ2-1
d_call: TRBD2
cdr3_aa: CAISEEREAYNEQFF
cdr3_nt: TGTGCCATCAGTGAAGAGCGGGAGGCATACAATGAGCAGTTCTTC

clone_size: few
v_call: TRBV29-1
j_call: TRBJ2-1
d_call: TRBD1
cdr3_aa: CSVLGGGQRNEQFF
cdr3_nt: TGCAGCGTTTTAGGGGGCGGGCAGCGCAATGAGCAGTTCTTC

clone_size: many
v_call: TRBV7-3
j_call: TRBJ2-1
d_call: TRBD2
cdr3_aa: CASSWTSGHNEQFF
cdr3_nt: TGTGCCAGCAGCTGGACTAGCGGACACAATGAGCAGTTCTTC

clone_size: many
v_call: TRBV11-3
j_call: TRBJ2-1
d_call: TRBD2
cdr3_aa: CASSSWPSGRSQRTYNEQFF
cdr3_nt: TGTGCCAGCAGCTCCTGGCCTAGCGGGAGGTCCCAGCGAACCTACAATGAGCAGTTCTTC

clone_size: many
v_call: TRBV7-2
j_call: TRBJ2-7
d_call: -
cdr3_aa: CASSLDYGGGHRSYEQYF
cdr3_nt: TGTGCCAGCAGCTTAGATTATGGAGGGGGACACCGCTCCTACGAGCAGTACTTC

clone_size: many
v_call: TRBV20-1
j_call: TRBJ2-2
d_call: -
cdr3_aa: CSARELGAWTGELFF
cdr3_nt: TGCAGTGCTAGAGAGCTGGGAGCTTGGACCGGGGAGCTGTTTTTT

clone_size: few
v_call: TRBV24-1
j_call: TRBJ2-2
d_call: -
cdr3_aa: CATSEPIGQPNTGELFF
cdr3_nt: TGTGCCACCAGTGAACCGATCGGACAGCCTAACACCGGGGAGCTGTTTTTT

clone_size: -
v_call: TRBV29-1
j_call: TRBJ2-7
d_call: -
cdr3_aa: CSVGTVSYEQYF
cdr3_nt: TGCAGCGTTGGGACAGTGTCCTACGAGCAGTACTTC

clone_size: many
v_call: TRBV27
j_call: TRBJ2-1
d_call: TRBD2
cdr3_aa: CASSFYPGGPSGRNEQFF
cdr3_nt: TGTGCCAGCAGTTTTTATCCGGGAGGGCCCTCAGGCCGTAATGAGCAGTTCTTC

clone_size: many
v_call: TRBV9
j_call: TRBJ2-2
d_call: TRBD2
cdr3_aa: CASSVAGGPLELFF
cdr3_nt: TGTGCCAGCAGCGTAGCGGGAGGGCCTCTGGAGCTGTTTTTT

clone_size: many
v_call: TRBV6-6
j_call: TRBJ1-1
d_call: -
cdr3_aa: CASSRGGSSEAFF
cdr3_nt: TGTGCCAGCAGCCGAGGGGGGAGTTCGGAAGCTTTCTTT

clone_size: many
v_call: TRBV7-3
j_call: TRBJ2-3
d_call: TRBD2
cdr3_aa: CASSLNPAGGPDTQYF
cdr3_nt: TGTGCCAGCAGCTTAAACCCAGCGGGAGGGCCAGATACGCAGTATTTT

clone_size: many
v_call: TRBV7-9
j_call: TRBJ2-1
d_call: TRBD2
cdr3_aa: CASSYSGSTYNEQFF
cdr3_nt: TGTGCCAGCAGCTATAGCGGGAGTACCTACAATGAGCAGTTCTTC

clone_size: medium-sized
v_call: TRBV5-1
j_call: TRBJ1-2
d_call: TRBD1
cdr3_aa: CASSWDRDNYGYTF
cdr3_nt: TGCGCCAGCAGCTGGGACAGGGATAACTATGGCTACACCTTC

clone_size: few
v_call: TRBV7-2
j_call: TRBJ1-1
d_call: -
cdr3_aa: CASSLAPTGGTEAFF
cdr3_nt: TGTGCCAGCAGCTTAGCCCCCACGGGGGGCACTGAAGCTTTCTTT

clone_size: many
v_call: TRBV6-6
j_call: TRBJ2-2
d_call: TRBD2
cdr3_aa: CASRKMTSGSDTGELFF
cdr3_nt: TGTGCCAGCAGAAAGATGACTAGCGGGAGCGACACCGGGGAGCTGTTTTTT

clone_size: many
v_call: TRBV28
j_call: TRBJ1-5
d_call: TRBD1
cdr3_aa: CASSWGQSNQPQHF
cdr3_nt: TGTGCCAGCAGTTGGGGACAGAGCAATCAGCCCCAGCATTTT

clone_size: many
v_call: TRBV6-1
j_call: TRBJ2-2
d_call: -
cdr3_aa: CATARGHANTGELFF
cdr3_nt: TGTGCCACCGCTCGCGGGCACGCGAACACCGGGGAGCTGTTTTTT

clone_size: many
v_call: TRBV12-3/TRBV12-4
j_call: TRBJ1-1
d_call: TRBD1
cdr3_aa: CASRGRGTANTEAFF
cdr3_nt: TGTGCCAGCAGGGGCCGGGGGACAGCAAACACTGAAGCTTTCTTT

clone_size: many
v_call: TRBV7-3
j_call: TRBJ2-1
d_call: -
cdr3_aa: CASSLIAYNEQFF
cdr3_nt: TGTGCCAGCAGCTTAATCGCCTACAATGAGCAGTTCTTC

clone_size: -
v_call: TRBV24-1
j_call: TRBJ2-2
d_call: TRBD2
cdr3_aa: CATSDPGLADNTGELFF
cdr3_nt: TGTGCCACCAGTGATCCGGGACTAGCGGACAACACCGGGGAGCTGTTTTTT

clone_size: many
v_call: TRBV5-1
j_call: TRBJ1-1
d_call: -
cdr3_aa: CASSSGSTMGEAFF
cdr3_nt: TGCGCCAGCAGCTCGGGATCTACTATGGGTGAAGCTTTCTTT

clone_size: many
v_call: TRBV19
j_call: TRBJ2-3
d_call: TRBD1
cdr3_aa: CASSIVGTATDTQYF
cdr3_nt: TGTGCCAGTAGTATAGTGGGGACAGCCACAGATACGCAGTATTTT

clone_size: few
v_call: TRBV10-3
j_call: TRBJ2-7
d_call: -
cdr3_aa: CATQNHSAYEQYF
cdr3_nt: TGTGCCACCCAGAATCATTCAGCCTACGAGCAGTACTTC

clone_size: few
v_call: TRBV7-3
j_call: TRBJ2-2
d_call: TRBD1
cdr3_aa: CASSRQGTPGELFF
cdr3_nt: TGTGCCAGCAGCCGACAGGGGACCCCCGGGGAGCTGTTTTTT

clone_size: many
v_call: TRBV24-1
j_call: TRBJ2-1
d_call: -
cdr3_aa: CATTPSSYNEQFF
cdr3_nt: TGTGCCACCACTCCGAGCTCCTACAATGAGCAGTTCTTC